The 22 T cell receptor beta chains below all came from one sample that was sequenced in a study of cytomegalovirus exposure and HLA in healthy donors. A multiplex PCR was run with 60 Vbeta primers and 13 Jbeta primers. TCRdb's copy holds only in-frame clones and misses some; the assay was immunoSEQ multiplex PCR. The sample has almost 200,000 clones; around 79% are singletons. The source material was PBMCs. Receptors were obtained from a male donor in good health and CMV-seropositive.

The chain employs TRBV19 and TRBJ2-7; 9 positions match TRBD2. There are 15 residues in the CDR3. The ends lost 0 bases at V and 3 bases at J; junction bases unmatched: 3. CDR1 LNHDA and CDR2 SQIVND come from the germline V gene (reference sequence). The CDR3 here is CASSIDDSGGYEQYF. The CDR3 DNA is TGTGCCAGTAGTATAGATGATAGCGGGGGCTACGAGCAGTACTTC.

The V and J genes are TRBV28 and TRBJ2-7; D is undetermined. Germline V CDR1 and CDR2: MDHEN, SYDVKM. This CDR3 is built from 11 residues. The V gene lost 3 bases and the J gene lost 6 bases, with 6 bases spanning the gap. In DNA form, the CDR3 reads TGTGCCAGCAGTTTCGTGCGCGAGCAGTACTTC. Protein: CASSFVREQYF.

This chain links TRBV9 with TRBJ2-7; 10 bases line up with TRBD1. The germline V gene encodes CDR1 SGDLS and CDR2 YYNGEE. The CDR3 is made up of 16 amino acids. With 4 bases clipped from V and 3 bases from J, the junction kept 10 bases outside the gene matches. For the CDR3, the DNA is TGTGCCAGCAGCCTCCGGGACAGGGGAAGTTACTACGAGCAGTACTTC. This codes for CASSLRDRGSYYEQYF.

This chain links TRBV5-1 with TRBJ2-7, with 10 bases that match TRBD2. The CDR3 consists of 18 residues. The trim removed 6 bases at V and 2 bases at J, leaving 17 bases unmatched. Germline CDR1 reads SGHRS; CDR2 reads YFSETQ. CDR3 residues: CASNQGHPSGSATYEQYF. The CDR3 coding sequence is TGCGCCAGCAACCAGGGACACCCTAGCGGGAGCGCGACCTACGAGCAGTACTTC.

The gene calls are TRBV7-9 and TRBJ1-4; tentatively, D is TRBD1 (5 bases). In germline, CDR1 is SEHNR, CDR2 FQNEAQ (reference sequence). V lost 3 bases and J lost 3, with 8 bases in between. The CDR3 extends over 14 amino acids. In DNA, the CDR3 is TGTGCCAGCAGCTTTATAGGGGCTAATGAAAAACTGTTTTTT. This gives the protein CASSFIGANEKLFF. Based on the CDR3 plus reference TRBV7-9 and TRBJ1-4, the full variable domain is DTGVSQNPRHKITKRGQNVTFRCDPISEHNRLYWYRQTLGQGPEFLTYFQNEAQLEKSRLLSDRFSAERPKGSFSTLEIQRTEQGDSAMYLCASSFIGANEKLFFGSGTQLSVL.

V usage is TRBV10-3 and J usage is TRBJ1-3; D remains ambiguous. CDR1 is ENHRY, CDR2 SYGVKD, per germline. The V end lost 3 bases, the J end lost 0 bases, and 18 bases lay between the germline ends. This CDR3 has 18 residues. Here the CDR3 DNA reads TGTGCCATCAGTGACTCCGGACTCACACTAATCTCTGGAAACACCATATATTTT. It specifies CAISDSGLTLISGNTIYF.

This chain links TRBV7-2 with TRBJ2-1, with 8 bases fitting TRBD2. Germline CDR1 and CDR2: SGHTA and FQGNSA. This CDR3 region has 16 residues. After removal of 6 bases from V and 3 bases from J, the junction contained 10 bases not matched to a gene. CDR3 coding DNA: TGTGCCAGCAGTTATACCGGGACTAGTGGCTACAATGAGCAGTTCTTC. Its protein product is CASSYTGTSGYNEQFF.

This clone was seen a handful of times. The J gene is TRBJ1-5, the V gene TRBV4-3; possibly TRBD1 for D (5 bases). CDR1 is LGHNA, CDR2 YSLEER, per germline. This CDR3 contains 15 residues. V lost 2 bases and J lost 6, with 14 bases in between. CDR3 sequence reads: CASSQTQGSGQPQHF. Here the CDR3 DNA reads TGCGCCAGCAGCCAAACCCAGGGATCAGGTCAGCCCCAGCATTTT.

This clone was detected a few times. The genes are TRBV19 and TRBJ1-2; TRBD1 matches 7 bases. This CDR3 comprises 13 residues. V lost 5 bases, J lost 3 bases, and 3 bases stayed unmatched. Germline V CDR1 and CDR2: LNHDA, SQIVND (reference sequence). Written as DNA, the CDR3 is TGTGCCAGTAGTCCCGACAGGGACTATGGCTACACCTTC. This translates into CASSPDRDYGYTF.

This chain joins TRBV7-9 and TRBJ2-7; TRBD2 aligns across 11 bases. The length of the CDR3 is 15 residues. Trimming removed 5 bases from V and 2 bases from J; junction bases left unmatched: 5. Germline CDR1 and CDR2: SEHNR and FQNEAQ (reference sequence). The CDR3 coding sequence is TGTGCCAGCAGCGGAGGGACTAGCGGCACCTACGAGCAGTACTTC. Its translation is CASSGGTSGTYEQYF.

In nucleotides, the CDR3 is TGTGCCAGCAGCCAAGATATGCGGGAGGGCACAGATACGCAGTATTTT. This encodes CASSQDMREGTDTQYF. The rearrangement links TRBV4-2 to TRBJ2-3; 8 positions agree with TRBD2. Germline CDR1 is LGHNA and CDR2 is YNFKEQ. This CDR3 spans 16 amino acids. The J segment lost 1 base and the V segment lost 0 bases, leaving 3 bases of the junction unmatched.

The rearrangement joins TRBV18 to TRBJ1-1, with D possibly being TRBD1 (5 bases). This CDR3 spans 14 amino acids. The V gene lost 6 bases and the J gene lost 5 bases, with 16 bases spanning the gap. The germline V gene has CDR1 KGHSH and CDR2 LQKENI. The CDR3 coding sequence is TGTGCCAGCTCCCAAGGGTCAGGGCCTACTGAAGCTTTCTTT. It codes for CASSQGSGPTEAFF.

The rearrangement links TRBV28 to TRBJ1-2; the D is unclear. Germline V gene sequence: CDR1 MDHEN, CDR2 SYDVKM. The CDR3 covers 17 residues. The V gene lost 5 bases and the J gene lost 6 bases, with 25 bases spanning the gap. The CDR3 here is CASSDEGLGKVLNGYTF. CDR3 coding DNA: TGTGCCAGCAGTGACGAGGGCTTGGGGAAGGTCTTGAATGGCTACACCTTC.

Only a few counts were recorded for this clone. This chain joins TRBV7-2 and TRBJ2-3, with 7 bases aligning to TRBD2. Unmatched junction bases numbered 3, after V lost 3 bases and J lost 6 bases. CDR1 SGHTA and CDR2 FQGNSA come from the germline V gene. The CDR3 length is 13 residues. The CDR3 nucleotides read TGTGCCAGCAGCTTGCTAGCGGTGGATACGCAGTATTTT. Translating gives CASSLLAVDTQYF.

The CDR3 region is CASSHGQILSGNTIYF. The DNA of the CDR3 is TGTGCCAGCAGCCACGGACAGATACTCTCTGGAAACACCATATATTTT. This sequence joins TRBV11-1 and TRBJ1-3; D perhaps matches TRBD1 (6 bases). The germline gives CDR1 SGHAT, CDR2 FQDESV (reference sequence). Trimming took 5 bases from V and 0 from J, leaving 14 bases between them. The CDR3 is 16 amino acids.

V is TRBV7-3 and J is TRBJ2-6, with TRBD1 as a possible D gene (5 bases). The CDR3 consists of 17 residues. Germline CDR1 is SGHTA and CDR2 is FQGTGA. V was shortened by 2 bases and J by 2 bases, with 13 bases between the two germline ends. The CDR3: CASSLVGGAAGANVLTF. CDR3 DNA sequence: TGTGCCAGCAGCTTAGTAGGTGGGGCGGCTGGGGCCAACGTCCTGACTTTC.

The rearrangement links TRBV6-6 to TRBJ1-2; a possible D gene is TRBD1 (5 bases). CDR1 is MNHNY and CDR2 is SVGAGI in the germline V gene (reference sequence). The CDR3 spans 14 residues. The ends were cut back, 8 bases at V and 1 base at J, with 14 bases in the middle. CDR3 in amino acids: CASPGGRRNYGYTF. CDR3 DNA sequence: TGTGCCAGCCCGGGGGGAAGGCGTAACTATGGCTACACCTTC.

A remark on this clone: The sample contains more than one DNA sequence encoding this CDR3. V and J are TRBV5-4 and TRBJ1-1; 7 bases are shared with TRBD1. Germline loops: CDR1 SGHNT, CDR2 YYREEE (reference sequence). V was pared by 2 bases and J by 7 bases, with 8 bases of the junction left unmatched. This CDR3 is 14 amino acids long. The CDR3 here is CASSFRDRGGEAFF. CDR3 in DNA: TGTGCCAGCAGCTTCCGGGACAGAGGCGGTGAAGCTTTCTTT.

This clone has only a few counts. The rearrangement uses TRBV15 and TRBJ2-1, with 8 bases aligning to TRBD2. Looked up from germline, CDR1 is LNHNV and CDR2 is YYDKDF (reference sequence). V was clipped by 0 bases and J by 7 bases; unmatched bases: 5. The CDR3 runs to 15 residues. CDR3 nucleotide sequence: TGTGCCACCAGCAGAGATCAAGCTAGCGGGAATGAGCAGTTCTTC. Protein: CATSRDQASGNEQFF.

This clone came up a few times. The chain recombines TRBV27 with TRBJ2-7, with 12 bases aligning to TRBD1. The germline gives CDR1 MNHEY, CDR2 SMNVEV (reference sequence). There are 15 residues in the CDR3. V was clipped by 5 bases and J by 5 bases; unmatched bases: 7. Written as DNA, the CDR3 is TGTGCCAGCAGTCTGGAGGGGACAGGGGGCAACGAGCAGTACTTC. This translates into CASSLEGTGGNEQYF.

This clone was counted between two and nine times. V is TRBV9 and J is TRBJ1-1; TRBD1 is a possible D gene (5 bases). In germline, CDR1 is SGDLS, CDR2 YYNGEE. CDR3 length equals 15 residues. Trimming shortened V by 0 bases and J by 4 bases, and 13 bases separated the two germline ends. The CDR3 DNA is TGTGCCAGCAGCGTAGGGGGGGGTTCGTCCACTGAAGCTTTCTTT. It codes for CASSVGGGSSTEAFF.

This clone was seen a single time. This chain uses TRBV4-2 with TRBJ1-1; D uncertain. CDR1 LGHNA and CDR2 YNFKEQ come from the germline V gene. The CDR3 loop spans 17 amino acids. V gave up 0 bases and J gave up 8 bases, with 22 bases separating them. This CDR3 reads CASSQDVGRTRMGEAFF. Written as DNA, the CDR3 is TGTGCCAGCAGCCAAGATGTAGGCAGGACTAGAATGGGCGAAGCTTTCTTT.